This T cell receptor beta chain was retrieved from a study of CD8 T cells in ankylosing spondylitis. Making use of molecular barcodes, quantitative 5'-RACE generated TCR beta libraries. TCRdb called the 5' RACE reads again in MiXCR, with one record for every CDR3 protein. Of some 300,000 distinct CDR3 sequences in the sample, 20% to 25% were seen once. Germline assignment: CDR1 SGHKS and CDR2 YYEKEE (reference sequence). The CDR3 has 15 residues. Trimming left V 1 base short and J 7 bases short, with 18 bases between. In its sample, this clonotype was seen a few times. Its antigen remains unidentified. The study's findings and limits: According to the report, clones linked to the disease were significantly enriched in matched synovial fluid samples taken from ankylosing spondylitis patients. Disease-linked clones had a CD8+ phenotype and relatively low frequency in peripheral blood. Previously reported in reactive arthritis synovial fluid and blood were some of the motif variants.

This rearrangement joins TRBV5-5 to TRBJ2-7, with D tentatively TRBD1 (5 bases). Sequencing input: blood, either unsorted or a sorted T cell fraction (not recorded which). The source of this sequence is a female donor with ankylosing spondylitis or in good health (not recorded which). The CDR3 nucleotides read TGTGCCAGCAGCTTGTACAGGACACTTCCTTGGGAGCAGTACTTC. Translated, it gives CASSLYRTLPWEQYF.